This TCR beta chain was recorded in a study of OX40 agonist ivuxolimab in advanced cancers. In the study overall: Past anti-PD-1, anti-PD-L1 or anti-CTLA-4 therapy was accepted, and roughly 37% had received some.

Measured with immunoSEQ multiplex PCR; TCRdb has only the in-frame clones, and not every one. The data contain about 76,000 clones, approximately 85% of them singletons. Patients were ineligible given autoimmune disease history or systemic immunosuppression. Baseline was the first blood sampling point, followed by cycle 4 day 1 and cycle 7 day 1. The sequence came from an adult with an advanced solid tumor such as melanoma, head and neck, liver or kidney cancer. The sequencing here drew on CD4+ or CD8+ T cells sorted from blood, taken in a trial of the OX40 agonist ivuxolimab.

The CDR3 protein is CASSRFRVLGTGELFF. The CDR3 DNA reads as TGCGCCAGCAGCCGTTTCAGGGTTTTAGGGACCGGGGAGCTGTTTTTT. The rearrangement uses TRBV5-1 and TRBJ2-2; perhaps TRBD1 as D (5 bases). The germline V gene encodes CDR1 SGHRS and CDR2 YFSETQ. V lost 4 bases and J 5 bases, leaving 18 bases between the germline ends. This CDR3 region has 16 residues.